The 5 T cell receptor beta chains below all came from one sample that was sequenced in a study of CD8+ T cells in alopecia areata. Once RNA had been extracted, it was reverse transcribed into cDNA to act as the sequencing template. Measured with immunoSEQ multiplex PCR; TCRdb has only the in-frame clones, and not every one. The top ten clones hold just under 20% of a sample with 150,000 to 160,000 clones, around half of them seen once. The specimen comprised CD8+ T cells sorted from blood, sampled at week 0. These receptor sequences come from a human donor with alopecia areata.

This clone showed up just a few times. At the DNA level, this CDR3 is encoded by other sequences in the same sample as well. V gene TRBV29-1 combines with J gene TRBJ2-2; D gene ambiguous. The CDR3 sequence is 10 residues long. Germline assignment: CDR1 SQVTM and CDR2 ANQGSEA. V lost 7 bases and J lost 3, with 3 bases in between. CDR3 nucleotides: TGCAGCGCGTACACCGGGGAGCTGTTTTTT. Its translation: CSAYTGELFF.

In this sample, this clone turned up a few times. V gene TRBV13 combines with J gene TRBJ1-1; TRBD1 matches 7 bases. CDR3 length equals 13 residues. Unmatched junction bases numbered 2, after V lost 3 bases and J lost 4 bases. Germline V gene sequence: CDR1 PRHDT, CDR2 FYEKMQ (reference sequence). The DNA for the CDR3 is TGTGCCAGCAGCTTTTCAGGGGGCACTGAAGCTTTCTTT. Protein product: CASSFSGGTEAFF.

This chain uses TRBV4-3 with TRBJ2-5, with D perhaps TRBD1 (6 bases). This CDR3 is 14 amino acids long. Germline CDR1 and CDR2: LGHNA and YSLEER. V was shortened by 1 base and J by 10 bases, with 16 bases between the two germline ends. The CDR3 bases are TGCGCCAGCAGCCAAGGTCTAGGGGGAAGGGACCAGTACTTC. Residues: CASSQGLGGRDQYF.

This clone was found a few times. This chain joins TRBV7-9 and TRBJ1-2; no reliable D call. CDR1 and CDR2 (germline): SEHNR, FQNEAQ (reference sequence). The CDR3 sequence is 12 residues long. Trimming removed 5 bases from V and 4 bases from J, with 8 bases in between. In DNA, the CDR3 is TGTGCCAGCAGCCCAGTGGTCTATGGCTACACCTTC. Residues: CASSPVVYGYTF.

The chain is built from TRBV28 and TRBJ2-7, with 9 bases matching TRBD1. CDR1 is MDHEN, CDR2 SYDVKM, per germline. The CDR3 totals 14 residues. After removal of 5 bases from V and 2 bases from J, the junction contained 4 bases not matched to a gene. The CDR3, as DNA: TGTGCCAGCAGTCAAGGGACAGGGACCTACGAGCAGTACTTC. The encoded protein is CASSQGTGTYEQYF.